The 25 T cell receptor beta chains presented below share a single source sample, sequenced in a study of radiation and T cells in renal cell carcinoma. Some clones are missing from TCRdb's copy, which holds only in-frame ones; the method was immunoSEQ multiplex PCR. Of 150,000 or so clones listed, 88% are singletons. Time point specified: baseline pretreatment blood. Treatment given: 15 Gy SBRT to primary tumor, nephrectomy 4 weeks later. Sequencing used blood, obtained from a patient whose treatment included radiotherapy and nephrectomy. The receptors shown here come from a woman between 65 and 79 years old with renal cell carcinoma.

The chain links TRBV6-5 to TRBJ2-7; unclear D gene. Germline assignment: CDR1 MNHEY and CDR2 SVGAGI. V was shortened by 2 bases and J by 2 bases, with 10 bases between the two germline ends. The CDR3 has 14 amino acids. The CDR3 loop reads CASSYEWGPYEQYF. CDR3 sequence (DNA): TGTGCCAGCAGTTACGAGTGGGGTCCCTACGAGCAGTACTTC.

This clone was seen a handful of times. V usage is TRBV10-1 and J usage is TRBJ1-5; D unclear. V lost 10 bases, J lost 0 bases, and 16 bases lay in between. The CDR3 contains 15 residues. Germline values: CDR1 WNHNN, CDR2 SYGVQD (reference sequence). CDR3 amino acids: CATGVLKYSNQPQHF. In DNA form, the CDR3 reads TGCGCCACCGGGGTCCTCAAGTATAGCAATCAGCCCCAGCATTTT.

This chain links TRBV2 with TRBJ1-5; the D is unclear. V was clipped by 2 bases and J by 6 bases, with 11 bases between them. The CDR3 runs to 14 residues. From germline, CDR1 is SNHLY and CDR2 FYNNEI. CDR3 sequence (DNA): TGTGCCAGCAGTGAACCGATCGGACGTCAGCCCCAGCATTTT. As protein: CASSEPIGRQPQHF.

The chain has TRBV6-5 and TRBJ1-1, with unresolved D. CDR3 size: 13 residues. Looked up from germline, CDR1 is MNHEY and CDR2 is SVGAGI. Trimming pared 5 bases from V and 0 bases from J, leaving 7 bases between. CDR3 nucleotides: TGTGCCAGCAGTCAGGCGGTGAACACTGAAGCTTTCTTT. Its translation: CASSQAVNTEAFF.

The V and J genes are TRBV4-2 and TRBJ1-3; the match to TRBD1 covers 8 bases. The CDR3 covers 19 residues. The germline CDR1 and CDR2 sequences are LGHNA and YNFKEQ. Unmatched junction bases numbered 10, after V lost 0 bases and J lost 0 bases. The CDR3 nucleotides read TGTGCCAGCAGCCAAGATCAGGCAGGGGGCCCGAGCTCTGGAAACACCATATATTTT. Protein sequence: CASSQDQAGGPSSGNTIYF.

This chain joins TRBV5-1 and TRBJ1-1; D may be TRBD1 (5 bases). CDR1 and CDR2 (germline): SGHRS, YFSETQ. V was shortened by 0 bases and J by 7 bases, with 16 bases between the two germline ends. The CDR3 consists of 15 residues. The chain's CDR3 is CASSLAQGGVNEAFF. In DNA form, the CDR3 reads TGCGCCAGCAGCTTGGCCCAGGGAGGGGTTAATGAAGCTTTCTTT.

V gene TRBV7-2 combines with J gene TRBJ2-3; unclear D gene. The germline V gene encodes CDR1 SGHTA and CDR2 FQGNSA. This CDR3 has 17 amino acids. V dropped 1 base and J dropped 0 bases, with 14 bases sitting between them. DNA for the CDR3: TGTGCCAGCAGCTTAGATCGGCGGTCGGTAAGCACAGATACGCAGTATTTT. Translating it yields CASSLDRRSVSTDTQYF. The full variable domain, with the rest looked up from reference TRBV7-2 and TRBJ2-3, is GAGVSQSPSNKVTEKGKDVELRCDPISGHTALYWYRQSLGQGLEFLIYFQGNSAPDKSGLPSDRFSAERTGGSVSTLTIQRTQQEDSAVYLCASSLDRRSVSTDTQYFGPGTRLTVL.

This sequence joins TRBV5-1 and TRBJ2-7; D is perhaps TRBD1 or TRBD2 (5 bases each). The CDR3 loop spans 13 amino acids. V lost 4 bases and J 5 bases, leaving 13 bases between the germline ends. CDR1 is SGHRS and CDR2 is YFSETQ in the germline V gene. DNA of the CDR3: TGCGCCAGCAGCGTGGGACCGGGCGACGAGCAGTACTTC. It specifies CASSVGPGDEQYF. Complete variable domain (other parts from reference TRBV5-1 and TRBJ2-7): KAGVTQTPRYLIKTRGQQVTLSCSPISGHRSVSWYQQTPGQGLQFLFEYFSETQRNKGNFPGRFSGRQFSNSRSEMNVSTLELGDSALYLCASSVGPGDEQYFGPGTRLTVT.

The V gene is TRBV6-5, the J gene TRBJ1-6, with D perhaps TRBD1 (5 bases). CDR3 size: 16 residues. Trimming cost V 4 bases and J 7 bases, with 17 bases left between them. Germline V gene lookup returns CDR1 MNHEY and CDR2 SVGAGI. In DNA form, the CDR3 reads TGTGCCAGCAGTTTTACCCGGGTTGGGGCAAATTCACCCCTCCACTTT. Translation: CASSFTRVGANSPLHF.

In DNA, the CDR3 is TGTGCCAGCAGACGGGACAGGGGGACTGAAGCTTTCTTT. It codes for CASRRDRGTEAFF. This chain uses TRBV6-6 with TRBJ1-1; 11 nucleotides line up with TRBD1. V lost 6 bases and J lost 5; bases outside the gene matches: 2. Germline CDR1 MNHNY, CDR2 SVGAGI (reference sequence). The CDR3 is made up of 13 amino acids.

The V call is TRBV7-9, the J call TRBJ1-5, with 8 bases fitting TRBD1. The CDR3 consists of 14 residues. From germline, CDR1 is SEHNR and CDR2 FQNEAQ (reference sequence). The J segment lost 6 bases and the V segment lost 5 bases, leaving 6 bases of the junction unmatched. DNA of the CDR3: TGTGCCAGCAGCACAGCAGGGGGCGGTCAGCCCCAGCATTTT. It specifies CASSTAGGGQPQHF.

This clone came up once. The CDR3 loop is CASRGTGLGELFF. CDR3 in DNA: TGTGCCAGCAGGGGAACGGGACTCGGGGAGCTGTTTTTT. This rearrangement joins TRBV6-5 to TRBJ2-2; a weak D match, TRBD2 (6 bases). The CDR3 is 13 amino acids. V was cut by 6 bases and J by 7 bases, with 12 bases left in between. Germline loops: CDR1 MNHEY, CDR2 SVGAGI.

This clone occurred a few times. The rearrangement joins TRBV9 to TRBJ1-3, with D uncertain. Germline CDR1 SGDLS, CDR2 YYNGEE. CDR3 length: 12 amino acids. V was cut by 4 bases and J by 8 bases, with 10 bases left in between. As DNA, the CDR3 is TGTGCCAGCAGCCTCCGGGAGGACACCATATATTTT. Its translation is CASSLREDTIYF.

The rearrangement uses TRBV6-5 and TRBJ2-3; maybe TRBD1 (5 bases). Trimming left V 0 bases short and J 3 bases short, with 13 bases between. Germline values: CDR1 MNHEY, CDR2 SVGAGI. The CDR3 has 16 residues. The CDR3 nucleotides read TGTGCCAGCAGTTACTCGTGGCGCAGGGATACAGATACGCAGTATTTT. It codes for CASSYSWRRDTDTQYF.

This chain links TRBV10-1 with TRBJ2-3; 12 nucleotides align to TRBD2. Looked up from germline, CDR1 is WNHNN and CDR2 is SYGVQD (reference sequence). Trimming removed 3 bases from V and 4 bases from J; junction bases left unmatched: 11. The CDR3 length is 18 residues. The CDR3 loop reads CASSELAGGSLCSDTQYF. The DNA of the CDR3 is TGCGCCAGCAGTGAACTAGCGGGGGGATCCCTTTGTTCAGATACGCAGTATTTT.

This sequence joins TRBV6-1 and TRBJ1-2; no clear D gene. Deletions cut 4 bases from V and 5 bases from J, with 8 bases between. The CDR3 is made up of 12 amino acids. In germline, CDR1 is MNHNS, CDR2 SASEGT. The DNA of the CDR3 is TGTGCCAGCAGTGGCAGACATTATGGCTACACCTTC. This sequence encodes CASSGRHYGYTF.

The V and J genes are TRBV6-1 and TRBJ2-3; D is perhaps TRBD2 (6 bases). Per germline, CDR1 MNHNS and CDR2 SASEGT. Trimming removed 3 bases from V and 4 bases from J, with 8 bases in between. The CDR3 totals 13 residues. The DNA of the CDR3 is TGTGCCAGCAGTGATAGGAGGGCAGATACGCAGTATTTT. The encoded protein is CASSDRRADTQYF.

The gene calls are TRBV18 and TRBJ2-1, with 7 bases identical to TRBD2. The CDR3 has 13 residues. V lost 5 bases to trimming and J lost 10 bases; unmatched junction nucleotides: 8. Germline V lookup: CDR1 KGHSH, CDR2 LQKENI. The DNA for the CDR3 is TGTGCCAGCTCATTAGGGCCGGGACTAGAGCAGTTCTTC. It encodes CASSLGPGLEQFF.

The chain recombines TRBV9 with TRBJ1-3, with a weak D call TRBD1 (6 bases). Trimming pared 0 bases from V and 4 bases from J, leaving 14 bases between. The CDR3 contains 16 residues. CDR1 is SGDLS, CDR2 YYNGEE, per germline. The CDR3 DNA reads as TGTGCCAGCAGCGTAGATAACAGGGTAACCGGAAACACCATATATTTT. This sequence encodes CASSVDNRVTGNTIYF.

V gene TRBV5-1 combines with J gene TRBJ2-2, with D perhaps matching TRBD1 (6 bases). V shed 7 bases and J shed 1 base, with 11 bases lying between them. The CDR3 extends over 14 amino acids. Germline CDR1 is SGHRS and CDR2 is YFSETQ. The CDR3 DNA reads TGCGCCAGCGGGACACAGGGGAACACCGGGGAGCTGTTTTTT. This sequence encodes CASGTQGNTGELFF.

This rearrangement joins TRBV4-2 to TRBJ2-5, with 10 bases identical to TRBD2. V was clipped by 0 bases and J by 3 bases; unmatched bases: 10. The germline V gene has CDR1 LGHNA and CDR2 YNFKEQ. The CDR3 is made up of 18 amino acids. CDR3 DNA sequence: TGTGCCAGCAGCCAAGATCGTTTGGAGCGGGGGGGCGAAGAGACCCAGTACTTC. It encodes CASSQDRLERGGEETQYF.

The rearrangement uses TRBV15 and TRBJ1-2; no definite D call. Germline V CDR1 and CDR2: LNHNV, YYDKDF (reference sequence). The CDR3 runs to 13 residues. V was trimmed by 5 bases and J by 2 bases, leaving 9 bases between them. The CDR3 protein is CATSEAANYGYTF. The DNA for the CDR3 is TGTGCCACCAGCGAGGCCGCGAACTATGGCTACACCTTC.

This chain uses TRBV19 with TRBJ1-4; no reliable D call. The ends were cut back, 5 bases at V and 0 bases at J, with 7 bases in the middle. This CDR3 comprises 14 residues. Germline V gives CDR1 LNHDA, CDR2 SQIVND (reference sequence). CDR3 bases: TGTGCCAGTAGTTCGGCCTCAACTAATGAAAAACTGTTTTTT. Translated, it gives CASSSASTNEKLFF.

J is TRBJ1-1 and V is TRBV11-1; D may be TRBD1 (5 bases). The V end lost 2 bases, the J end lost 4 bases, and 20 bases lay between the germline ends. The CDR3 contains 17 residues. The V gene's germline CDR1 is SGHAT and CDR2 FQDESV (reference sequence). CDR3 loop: CASSLRVVGLGGTEAFF. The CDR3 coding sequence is TGTGCCAGCAGCTTAAGGGTAGTGGGACTTGGGGGCACTGAAGCTTTCTTT.

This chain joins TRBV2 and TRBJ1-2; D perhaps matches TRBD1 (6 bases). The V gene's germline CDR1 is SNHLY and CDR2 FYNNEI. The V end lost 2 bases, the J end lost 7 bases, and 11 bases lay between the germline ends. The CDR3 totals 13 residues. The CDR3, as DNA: TGTGCCAGCAGTGAACTTCCAGGGGTTGGCTACACCTTC. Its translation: CASSELPGVGYTF.